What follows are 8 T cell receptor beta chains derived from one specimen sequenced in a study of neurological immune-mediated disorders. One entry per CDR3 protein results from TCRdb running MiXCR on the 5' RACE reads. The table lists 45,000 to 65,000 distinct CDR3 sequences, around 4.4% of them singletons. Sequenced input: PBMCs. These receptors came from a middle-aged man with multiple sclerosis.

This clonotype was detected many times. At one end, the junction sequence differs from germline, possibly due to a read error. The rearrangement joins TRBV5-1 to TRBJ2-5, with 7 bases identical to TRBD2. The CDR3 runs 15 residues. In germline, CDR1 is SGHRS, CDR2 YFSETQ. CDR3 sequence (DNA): TGCGCCAGCAGCGCCCGGGGGGTCGAGGTGGAGACCCAGCACTTC. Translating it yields CASSARGVEVETQHF.

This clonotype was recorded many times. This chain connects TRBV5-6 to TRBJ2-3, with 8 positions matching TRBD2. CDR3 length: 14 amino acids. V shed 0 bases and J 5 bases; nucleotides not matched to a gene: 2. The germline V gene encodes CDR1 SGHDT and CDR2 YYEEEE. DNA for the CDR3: TGTGCCAGCAGCTTGGGCGCGGGAGGAGATACGCAGTATTTT. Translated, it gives CASSLGAGGDTQYF.

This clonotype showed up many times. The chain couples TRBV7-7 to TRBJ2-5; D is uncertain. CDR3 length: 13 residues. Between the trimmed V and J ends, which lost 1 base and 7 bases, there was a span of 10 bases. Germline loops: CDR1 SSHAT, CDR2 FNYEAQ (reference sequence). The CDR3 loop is CASSLEATGTQYF. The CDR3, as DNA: TGTGCCAGCAGCTTAGAGGCGACCGGGACCCAGTACTTC.

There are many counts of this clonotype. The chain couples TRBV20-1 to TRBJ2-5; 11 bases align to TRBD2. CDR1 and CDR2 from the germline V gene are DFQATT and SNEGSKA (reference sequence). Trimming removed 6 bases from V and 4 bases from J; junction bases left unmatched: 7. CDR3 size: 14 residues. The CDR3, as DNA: TGCAGTGCCGTGGGGCTAGCGGGAGGAGAGACCCAGTACTTC. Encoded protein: CSAVGLAGGETQYF.

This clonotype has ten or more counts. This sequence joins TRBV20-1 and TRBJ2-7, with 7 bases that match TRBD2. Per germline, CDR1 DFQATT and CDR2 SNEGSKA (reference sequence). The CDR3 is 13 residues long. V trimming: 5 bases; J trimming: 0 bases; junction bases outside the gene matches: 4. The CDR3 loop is CSASSGSSYEQYF. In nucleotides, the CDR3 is TGCAGTGCTTCTAGCGGTAGCTCCTACGAGCAGTACTTC.

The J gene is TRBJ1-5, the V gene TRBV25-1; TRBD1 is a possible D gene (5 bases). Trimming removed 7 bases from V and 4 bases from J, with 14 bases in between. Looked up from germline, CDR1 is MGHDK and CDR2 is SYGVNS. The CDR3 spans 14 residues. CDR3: CASTRQFWNQPQHF. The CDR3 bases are TGTGCCAGCACGAGACAGTTCTGGAATCAGCCCCAGCATTTT.

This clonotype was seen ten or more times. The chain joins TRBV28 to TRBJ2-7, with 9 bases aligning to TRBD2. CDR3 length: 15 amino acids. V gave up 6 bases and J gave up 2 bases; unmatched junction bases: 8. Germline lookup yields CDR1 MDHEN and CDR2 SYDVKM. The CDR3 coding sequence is TGTGCCAGCAGCCGCGGGGGGGGGCCTACCTACGAGCAGTACTTC. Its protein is CASSRGGGPTYEQYF.

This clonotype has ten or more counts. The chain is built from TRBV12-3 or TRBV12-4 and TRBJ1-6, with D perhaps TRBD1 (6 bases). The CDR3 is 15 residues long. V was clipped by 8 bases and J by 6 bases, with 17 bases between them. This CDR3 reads CASVLGAYSNSPLHF. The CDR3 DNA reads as TGTGCCAGCGTGTTGGGGGCCTACAGTAATTCACCCCTCCACTTT.